A single sample gave rise to the 19 T cell receptor beta chains below, sequenced in a study of regulatory T cells. These receptors have no known antigen. Primers: 52 TRBV forward and 13 TRBJ reverse. The assay was immunoSEQ multiplex PCR, and TCRdb's table has in-frame clones only and misses some. Counted here are about 35,000 clones, roughly 90% occurring once; the ten biggest clones make up about 2.5%. Points from the study as a whole: Hydrophobic residues at CDR3 positions 6 and 7 were enriched in conventional CD4+ T cells of CD3G-deficient patients.

Sequenced: conventional CD4+ T cells sorted from blood. The receptor source for this set is a person between 18 and 35 years old with CD3G deficiency.

J is TRBJ1-2 and V is TRBV10-3; possible D gene TRBD1, 6 bases. Trimming took off 5 bases at V and 4 bases at J, with 14 bases between the two ends. The V gene's germline CDR1 is ENHRY and CDR2 SYGVKD. The CDR3 has 14 residues. In DNA form, the CDR3 reads TGTGCCATCAGTAGGGACAACGGGGGCTATGGCTACACCTTC. This gives the protein CAISRDNGGYGYTF.

V gene TRBV18 combines with J gene TRBJ2-2, with a tentative D call TRBD2 (5 bases). The CDR3 sequence is 13 residues long. The germline V gene has CDR1 KGHSH and CDR2 LQKENI. Trimming pared 3 bases from V and 4 bases from J, leaving 6 bases between. CDR3 sequence reads: CASSPGSTGELFF. CDR3 coding DNA: TGTGCCAGCTCACCGGGGAGCACCGGGGAGCTGTTTTTT.

This chain connects TRBV6-1 to TRBJ2-3; D ambiguous. Between the trimmed V and J ends, which lost 5 bases and 5 bases, there was a span of 14 bases. The CDR3 runs to 14 residues. In germline, CDR1 is MNHNS, CDR2 SASEGT. The CDR3 DNA sequence: TGTGCCAGCAGTCCTAGGGTTGGTGGAGATACGCAGTATTTT. This sequence encodes CASSPRVGGDTQYF.

The genes are TRBV5-1 and TRBJ2-2; D tentatively fits TRBD1 or TRBD2 (5 bases each). The length of the CDR3 is 14 residues. The V end lost 3 bases, the J end lost 6 bases, and 12 bases lay between the germline ends. The germline gives CDR1 SGHRS, CDR2 YFSETQ. The CDR3 loop reads CASSSGTFPGELFF. The CDR3 DNA follows: TGCGCCAGCAGCTCCGGGACGTTCCCCGGGGAGCTGTTTTTT.

The rearrangement links TRBV7-9 to TRBJ1-2; D is unclear. Trimming stripped 1 base from V and 8 bases from J, with 11 bases between. From germline, CDR1 is SEHNR and CDR2 FQNEAQ (reference sequence). There are 13 residues in the CDR3. CDR3 bases: TGTGCCAGCAGCTTAGACGGCCTAGGGGGCTACACCTTC. Protein product: CASSLDGLGGYTF.

This chain uses TRBV7-9 with TRBJ2-1; D possibly matches TRBD1 or TRBD2 (6 bases each). The CDR3 contains 13 residues. V was trimmed by 5 bases and J by 10 bases, leaving 15 bases between them. CDR1 is SEHNR, CDR2 FQNEAQ, per germline (reference sequence). The CDR3 nucleotides read TGTGCCAGCAGCCCCGTAGGGGGGATCGAGCAGTTCTTC. The encoded protein is CASSPVGGIEQFF.

The V and J genes are TRBV11-2 and TRBJ2-3, with 15 bases identical to TRBD2. V trimming: 5 bases; J trimming: 8 bases; junction bases outside the gene matches: 14. From germline, CDR1 is SGHAT and CDR2 FQNNGV. This CDR3 contains 18 residues. CDR3: CASSPLGLAGGRHATQYF. Written as DNA, the CDR3 is TGTGCCAGCAGCCCGCTGGGACTAGCGGGGGGCCGGCATGCTACGCAGTATTTT.

The V gene is TRBV6-1, the J gene TRBJ1-6; the D gene is possibly TRBD1 (5 bases). The V gene lost 4 bases and the J gene lost 7 bases, with 14 bases spanning the gap. Germline V lookup: CDR1 MNHNS, CDR2 SASEGT. The CDR3 sequence is 15 residues long. The CDR3 sequence: CASSGPWGWNSPLHF. Here the CDR3 DNA reads TGTGCCAGCAGTGGCCCCTGGGGGTGGAATTCACCCCTCCACTTT.

This chain connects TRBV10-2 to TRBJ2-7; D may be TRBD2 (6 bases). V was cut by 1 base and J by 5 bases, with 18 bases left in between. Germline CDR1 and CDR2: WSHSY and SAAADI. The CDR3 runs to 16 residues. The CDR3 DNA sequence: TGCGCCAGCAGTGAGTTTTGGCGGGACGGCCCCCACGAGCAGTACTTC. This sequence encodes CASSEFWRDGPHEQYF.

This clone was found once. This chain joins TRBV19 and TRBJ1-5; D is unresolved. The V gene's germline CDR1 is LNHDA and CDR2 SQIVND (reference sequence). The CDR3 loop spans 15 amino acids. V was shortened by 4 bases and J by 0 bases, with 10 bases between the two germline ends. The CDR3 region has the DNA TGTGCCAGTAGTAGAGAAAGCGGTAGCAATCAGCCCCAGCATTTT. Translation gives CASSRESGSNQPQHF.

The chain combines TRBV7-9 with TRBJ2-3, with 7 bases lining up with TRBD2. J gave up 0 bases and V 0 bases, and 3 bases lay outside the gene matches. Germline V gene sequence: CDR1 SEHNR, CDR2 FQNEAQ (reference sequence). The CDR3 runs 16 residues. CDR3 sequence (DNA): TGTGCCAGCAGCTTAGCAGCGGGGTACAGCACAGATACGCAGTATTTT. As protein: CASSLAAGYSTDTQYF.

This clone has just one count. The chain combines TRBV28 with TRBJ1-2, with 7 positions matching TRBD1. The ends lost 5 bases at V and 5 bases at J; junction bases unmatched: 2. CDR1 MDHEN and CDR2 SYDVKM come from the germline V gene. The CDR3 has 12 amino acids. CDR3 residues: CASSLQGYGYTF. DNA of the CDR3: TGTGCCAGCAGTCTACAGGGGTATGGCTACACCTTC.

The chain couples TRBV20-1 to TRBJ1-1; no clear D gene. Germline values: CDR1 DFQATT, CDR2 SNEGSKA (reference sequence). CDR3 length equals 11 residues. V lost 6 bases, J lost 7 bases, and 12 bases lay in between. CDR3 DNA: TGCAGTGCGCAGGACCGGGGTGAAGCTTTCTTT. Protein sequence: CSAQDRGEAFF.

CDR3 bases: TGTGCCAGCAGCCTACTAGGAAGTGGGGAGCTGTTTTTT. Residues: CASSLLGSGELFF. The chain has TRBV7-2 and TRBJ2-2, with D possibly TRBD2 on 5 matching bases. Germline V gene data show CDR1 as SGHTA and CDR2 as FQGNSA. This CDR3 has 13 residues. V shed 5 bases and J shed 8 bases, with 12 bases lying between them.

The chain joins TRBV18 to TRBJ2-6, with TRBD1 matching 8 bases. The germline gives CDR1 KGHSH, CDR2 LQKENI. The CDR3 spans 19 residues. Germline trimming cut 2 bases from V and 1 base from J; bases unmatched to any gene: 10. CDR3 amino acids: CASSPIRQGARSGANVLTF. CDR3 in DNA: TGTGCCAGCTCACCAATAAGGCAGGGGGCGAGGTCTGGGGCCAACGTCCTGACTTTC.

This chain links TRBV7-8 with TRBJ2-7; D perhaps matches TRBD2 (6 bases). CDR1 and CDR2 (germline): SGHVS, FQNEAQ. CDR3 length equals 16 residues. V dropped 5 bases and J dropped 1 base, with 18 bases sitting between them. The CDR3 loop reads CASSRGSQAGSYEQYF. Here the CDR3 DNA reads TGTGCCAGCAGCCGGGGGTCACAGGCAGGGTCCTACGAGCAGTACTTC.

This sequence joins TRBV6-5 and TRBJ2-1, with 13 bases aligning to TRBD2. Per the germline V gene, CDR1 is MNHEY and CDR2 is SVGAGI. The CDR3 is 16 amino acids. Germline trimming cut 6 bases from V and 9 bases from J; bases unmatched to any gene: 11. CDR3 coding DNA: TGTGCCAGCAGCTACGGACTAGCGGGGGAAAGGAGTGAGCAGTTCTTC. It yields the protein CASSYGLAGERSEQFF.

This clone was detected once. The chain employs TRBV6-1 and TRBJ2-5; possibly TRBD2 for D (6 bases). Looked up from germline, CDR1 is MNHNS and CDR2 is SASEGT. The V end was cut by 1 base, the J end by 9 bases, with 15 bases between. This CDR3 contains 14 residues. The CDR3 region is CASSEVWRGSAQYF. Here the CDR3 DNA reads TGTGCCAGCAGTGAAGTTTGGAGGGGCTCGGCCCAGTACTTC.

This clone was seen only a few times. This rearrangement joins TRBV19 to TRBJ2-6; TRBD2 is a possible D gene (7 bases). V lost 0 bases, J lost 1 base, and 13 bases lay in between. Germline lookup yields CDR1 LNHDA and CDR2 SQIVND (reference sequence). The CDR3 covers 18 residues. CDR3 residues: CASSIDGGAGSGANVLTF. In nucleotides, the CDR3 is TGTGCCAGTAGTATAGATGGGGGGGCCGGATCTGGGGCCAACGTCCTGACTTTC.